A selection of T cell receptor beta chains follows, all from one sample in a study of T cells after somatic rescue of genetic block. Here immunoSEQ multiplex PCR was the method, and the copy in TCRdb shows in-frame clones only, minus some. The sample yields 12,000 or so clones, around 84% seen once. Sequenced material: peripheral blood mononuclear cells (PBMCs). These receptors were obtained from a boy between 10 and 17 years old. The CDR3 runs from the conserved cysteine through the conserved F or W. Each record gives: CDR3 length, J gene, D gene, clone size, V gene, CDR3 DNA, CDR3 protein. A D gene is named only where the DNA matches it firmly. Size tells how often a clone was seen (once, few, many) or the class of an expanded clone, and some rows leave it out.

>13|TRBJ2-7|TRBD2|-|TRBV6-1
TGTGCAGCGGGAGGACTAGCCCCCTACGAGCAGTACTTC
CAAGGLAPYEQYF
>14|TRBJ2-7|TRBD2|-|TRBV10-2
TGCGCCAGCAGTGCCCCGGGGGGAGGCGGCGAGCAGTACTTC
CASSAPGGGGEQYF
>15|TRBJ2-7|TRBD2|-|TRBV2
TGTGCCAGCAGAGCCCTAGCGGGAACGCCAGGCGAGCAGTACTTC
CASRALAGTPGEQYF
>14|TRBJ2-5|-|few|TRBV9
TGTGCCAGCAGCGTAACAGGAGCGCGGGAGACCCAGTACTTC
CASSVTGARETQYF
>12|TRBJ2-2|-|-|TRBV10-1
TGCGCCAGCAGTGTAGGCACCGGGGAGCTGTTTTTT
CASSVGTGELFF
>15|TRBJ2-1|-|few|TRBV11-2
TGTGCCAGCAGCATTTCCGGGACTTCACACAATGAGCAGTTCTTC
CASSISGTSHNEQFF
>17|TRBJ2-7|TRBD1|once|TRBV4-3
TGCGCCAGCAGCCAAGATTGGGGACAGGTTAGAATCTACGAGCAGTACTTC
CASSQDWGQVRIYEQYF
>16|TRBJ2-3|TRBD2|-|TRBV4-3
TGCGCCAGCAGCCAAGAGGCCAGCGGGGGTGCAGATACGCAGTATTTT
CASSQEASGGADTQYF
>14|TRBJ1-1|-|-|TRBV15
TGTGCCACCAGCAGAGAAACGGAGCGCACTGAAGCTTTCTTT
CATSRETERTEAFF
>17|TRBJ2-5|TRBD2|-|TRBV4-1
TGCGCCAGCAGCCAGGGGGGGGGAGTTCGAGACCAAGAGACCCAGTACTTC
CASSQGGGVRDQETQYF
>17|TRBJ2-4|TRBD2|few|TRBV15
TGTGCCACCAGCCGAGATGGACTAGCGGGACCAAAAGACATTCAGTACTTC
CATSRDGLAGPKDIQYF
>14|TRBJ1-6|-|once|TRBV25-1
TGTGCCAGCAGTGAATCCGTAATTTGGTCACCCCTCCACTTT
CASSESVIWSPLHF
>13|TRBJ2-1|-|-|TRBV18
TGTGCCAGCTCACCACAGAGGATCAATGAGCAGTTCTTC
CASSPQRINEQFF
>16|TRBJ1-2|-|once|TRBV14
TGTGCCAGCAGCCACCGAGGTGGAGGGGTTGACTATGGCTACACCTTC
CASSHRGGGVDYGYTF
>13|TRBJ1-2|-|-|TRBV6-1
TGTGCCAGCACCGCGTCGGAAATATATGGCTACACCTTC
CASTASEIYGYTF
>15|TRBJ2-5|-|-|TRBV6-6
TGTGCCAGCAGTCACCCACCGACAGACCAAGAGACCCAGTACTTC
CASSHPPTDQETQYF
>15|TRBJ2-3|-|-|TRBV7-6
TGTGCCAGCAGCTCCCGGGACCTTAGCACAGATACGCAGTATTTT
CASSSRDLSTDTQYF
>13|TRBJ1-5|-|-|TRBV6-5
TGTGCCAGCAGCCAATCTAACGGACAGCCCCAGCATTTT
CASSQSNGQPQHF
>13|TRBJ1-1|-|few|TRBV2
TGTGCCAGCGGACCTGGTATGAACACTGAAGCTTTCTTT
CASGPGMNTEAFF
>16|TRBJ1-1|TRBD1|-|TRBV6-5
TGTGCCAGCAGTTACCTGCCGACAGGGAGGAACACTGAAGCTTTCTTT
CASSYLPTGRNTEAFF
>14|TRBJ2-7|-|-|TRBV7-9
TGTGCCAGCAGCTTAACGCAGGGTTCCTACGAGCAGTACTTC
CASSLTQGSYEQYF
>12|TRBJ1-1|-|-|TRBV2
TGTGCCAGCAGGGCCCAGTTCACTGAAGCTTTCTTT
CASRAQFTEAFF
>16|TRBJ2-7|-|-|TRBV21-1
TGTGCCAGCAGCAAAAGGTTCGGGGGGGGTGTCTACGAGCAGTACTTC
CASSKRFGGGVYEQYF
>15|TRBJ2-5|-|-|TRBV5-6
TGTGCCAGCAGCTTGGTTTTAACGAGCTGGGAGACCCAGTACTTC
CASSLVLTSWETQYF
>15|TRBJ1-2|-|-|TRBV7-2
TGTGCCAGCAGCACCCTTGTGGGGGGGACATATGGCTACACCTTC
CASSTLVGGTYGYTF
>16|TRBJ2-6|-|-|TRBV29-1
TGCAGCGTTGAGCGAAGCATACAAAGTCGGGCCAACGTCCTGACTTTC
CSVERSIQSRANVLTF
>13|TRBJ2-5|TRBD1|-|TRBV7-8
TGTGCCAGCATTGACAGGGTATTCGAGACCCAGTACTTC
CASIDRVFETQYF
>18|TRBJ2-5|TRBD2|-|TRBV5-4
TGTGCCAGCAGCACCCCGGGACTAGCGGGGGGATACCAAGAGACCCAGTACTTC
CASSTPGLAGGYQETQYF
>19|TRBJ2-3|TRBD2|-|TRBV7-2
TGTGCCAGCAGCCCTTCTCGGACTAGCGGGGCCCCGGGCACAGATACGCAGTATTTT
CASSPSRTSGAPGTDTQYF
>15|TRBJ2-7|-|-|TRBV19
TGTGCCAGTAGTACCAGGGTGGGCGCTGGGGTCGAGCAGTACTTC
CASSTRVGAGVEQYF
>14|TRBJ1-6|TRBD1|-|TRBV6-5
TGTGCCAGCAGCCTCCAGGGACAGGGGTCACCCCTCCACTTT
CASSLQGQGSPLHF
>13|TRBJ1-1|-|-|TRBV11-2
TGTGCCAGCAGCTTAGTGCCCAACACTGAAGCTTTCTTT
CASSLVPNTEAFF
>18|TRBJ2-2|TRBD2|-|TRBV19
TGTGCCAGTAGTATAAACCCTTTAGCGGGGGGTTGGTCCGGGGAGCTGTTTTTT
CASSINPLAGGWSGELFF
>13|TRBJ1-1|-|-|TRBV7-3
TGTGCCAGCAGCTTTGGGGGTGATACTGAAGCTTTCTTT
CASSFGGDTEAFF
>16|TRBJ2-4|-|-|TRBV19
TGTGCCAGTAGTAATGGGGGGTGGGAGAGGAAAAACATTCAGTACTTC
CASSNGGWERKNIQYF
>15|TRBJ2-5|-|-|TRBV4-3
TGCGCCAGCAGCCAAGAGGGCGGGTTGCGAGAGACCCAGTACTTC
CASSQEGGLRETQYF
>14|TRBJ2-7|TRBD1|-|TRBV6-6
TGTGCCAGCAGTTACCAGACAGGGACCTACGAGCAGTACTTC
CASSYQTGTYEQYF
>15|TRBJ2-1|TRBD2|-|TRBV7-2
TGTGCCAGCAGGCTAGCGGGAGGGCCGATGAATGAGCAGTTCTTC
CASRLAGGPMNEQFF
>13|TRBJ2-7|TRBD2|few|TRBV11-2
TGTGCCAGCAGCTCCAGGGAGGGCTACGAGCAGTACTTC
CASSSREGYEQYF
>15|TRBJ2-7|-|few|TRBV4-2
TGTGCCAGCAGCCAAGGGGGGACACTCTCCTACGAGCAGTACTTC
CASSQGGTLSYEQYF
>17|TRBJ2-3|-|-|TRBV4-2
TGTACCAGCAGCCAAGATGGTAGGGGGGCGCGGGCAGATACGCAGTATTTT
CTSSQDGRGARADTQYF
>14|TRBJ1-2|-|-|TRBV5-5
TGTGCCAGCAGCTTGATGGGGGGATTGGCGGGCTACACCTTC
CASSLMGGLAGYTF
>14|TRBJ2-1|-|-|TRBV5-4
TGTGCCAGCAGCTTGGCCCGGCAAGACAATGAGCAGTTCTTC
CASSLARQDNEQFF
>16|TRBJ1-6|-|-|TRBV9
TGTGCCAGCAGCGCCCCTGGGGCAGGGAGTAATTCACCCCTCCACTTT
CASSAPGAGSNSPLHF
>22|TRBJ2-1|TRBD2|-|TRBV27
TGTGCCAGCAGTTTTCCAAGAGGGAAAGGGACTAGCGGGGGGACGTCCTACAATGAGCAGTTCTTC
CASSFPRGKGTSGGTSYNEQFF
>15|TRBJ2-3|TRBD1|-|TRBV25-1
TGTGCCAGCAGTGATAGACAGGGTAGAGCAGATACGCAGTATTTT
CASSDRQGRADTQYF
>13|TRBJ1-2|-|-|TRBV7-2
TGTGCCAGCAGCCCGACCCGATTCTATGGCTACACCTTC
CASSPTRFYGYTF
>15|TRBJ2-5|-|-|TRBV7-3
TGTGCCAGCAGCGGTAAGGGACTCGGGCGGGAGACCCAGTACTTC
CASSGKGLGRETQYF
>14|TRBJ2-3|TRBD2|-|TRBV18
TGTGCCAGCTCAGGGACTAGCGGCACAGATACGCAGTATTTT
CASSGTSGTDTQYF
>16|TRBJ2-7|-|once|TRBV7-2
TGTGCCAGCAGCTTAGTCGCGCGTCAGGGTGCGTACGAGCAGTACTTC
CASSLVARQGAYEQYF
>12|TRBJ1-2|-|few|TRBV11-1
TGTGCCAGCAGCTTTGAGGGGAATGGCTACACCTTC
CASSFEGNGYTF
>11|TRBJ2-5|-|few|TRBV10-1
TGCGCCCTCCAGGGTAGAGAGACCCAGTACTTC
CALQGRETQYF
>16|TRBJ2-3|TRBD2|-|TRBV5-1
TGCGCCAGCACCACGACGGGCGGGAGAAGCCCAGATACGCAGTATTTT
CASTTTGGRSPDTQYF
>14|TRBJ2-7|TRBD1|-|TRBV25-1
TGTGCCAAAAAGGTAGGGGACAGATCCTACGAGCAGTACTTC
CAKKVGDRSYEQYF
>17|TRBJ2-5|TRBD1|few|TRBV5-1
TGCGCCAGCAGCTTCACGAGAACAGGGGGCAACCAAGAGACCCAGTACTTC
CASSFTRTGGNQETQYF
>18|TRBJ2-2|-|once|TRBV6-1
TGTGCCAGCAGTGAAGCAGGGGGGGCAGGGGCAAACACCGGGGAGCTGTTTTTT
CASSEAGGAGANTGELFF